The clone carrying this T cell receptor (beta chain) was seen once. The data derive from a study of shared clonotypes between healthy human individuals. CD45RO-negative cells were positively selected for CCR7, leaving out terminally differentiated effector memory CD45RA+ cells. The method was immunoSEQ multiplex PCR; TCRdb's version includes in-frame clones alone and lacks a portion of them. There are about 2.2 million clones in the sample; approximately 94% occur only once, and 1.5% to 2% lies in the top ten. CDR3 length: 16 residues. CDR1 MNHEY and CDR2 SVGAGI come from the germline V gene. Trimming took 4 bases from V and 5 from J, leaving 20 bases between them.

The rearrangement links TRBV6-5 to TRBJ1-2; D may be TRBD1 (5 bases). The sequenced sample was naive CD8+ T cells from PBMCs. This sequence originates from a man aged 18 to 29 in good health. Some clones in this sample may be carry-over from other donors' samples. The CDR3 spells CASSSFDSSTGYGYTF. The CDR3 nucleotides are TGTGCCAGCAGTTCCTTCGACAGTTCAACTGGTTATGGCTACACCTTC.